What follows describes a single T cell receptor beta chain. This clonotype occurred many times. The target of this receptor is not known. No base qualities exist here, and no much larger clone lies one base off it. TCR beta CDR3 regions were amplified from RNA transcripts for repertoire sequencing. A first-round RT-PCR used HTBI primers with the Qiagen OneStep RT-PCR kit, followed by a second-round multiplex PCR, size selection and purification. Libraries were sequenced paired-end with 100 bp reads on an Illumina HiSeq2000. The study's own analysis went as follows. SOAPnuke was used for read processing, and reads with adapters, uncalled bases, a mean Phred below 15, or no exact constant-primer or identifier match were discarded. COPE v1.2.5 was used to merge the high-quality paired reads. Unique nucleotide sequences were defined as clonotypes and aligned to IMGT TRB V, D and J references using MiTCR v1.1. Only V-J combinations with frequency above 0.0001 were analysed, covering 99% to 99.2% of repertoires. For each V-J combination, a TCR clonal expansion and chaos score was defined as F50 clonal expansion divided by the chaos observed in the TCRdist matrix. Features were reduced by Welch's t-statistics and random forest to approximately 13 V-J combinations, which fed a naive Bayes classifier. Thyroid-blood repertoire similarity was quantified with the Morisita-Horn index. The public sequencing data were trimmed at Q25 with fastp and processed into clonotypes with MiXCR by TCRdb, which kept only in-frame beta chains. One record per CDR3 amino acid sequence lists the most common genes and DNA. It is TCRdb's table, rather than the study itself, that gives the V and J calls and clone size. In this sample the table shows over 500,000 distinct CDR3 sequences, 20% to 25% of which occur a single time. The ten largest clonotypes hold roughly 7.4% of the sample.

Clipping removes 6 bases from V and 0 bases from J, with 7 as the unmatched junction base count. Its CDR3 holds 15 amino acids, cysteine through phenylalanine. The retained sequence is limited to the CDR3, 45 bases, with the frame set at the first base. The data derive from a study of Graves' ophthalmopathy and Graves' hyperthyroidism (dated by TCRdb to 2016 to 2019). For context, the study as a whole: Peripheral blood was collected before any treatment was given, at the time of initial diagnosis. An independent validation cohort was composed of roughly 19 hyperthyroidism patients and 17 patients who later progressed from hyperthyroidism to ophthalmopathy. Once sampling was done, hyperthyroidism patients were given methimazole at a starting dose of 30 mg daily, while ophthalmopathy patients were given high-dose intravenous methylprednisolone. In roughly 6 hyperthyroidism patients, T-cell repertoires of thyroid tissue and blood were compared. To explore V-J signatures that distinguish ophthalmopathy from hyperthyroidism, a discovery set of 95 to 100 patients was enrolled, made up of around 40 with ophthalmopathy and some 58 with stable hyperthyroidism. In total, over 130 blood samples were TCR-sequenced: 40 to 45 ophthalmopathy, approximately 75 hyperthyroidism and some 17 hyperthyroidism-to-ophthalmopathy patients. The roughly 90 discovery patients were divided at random into training and test sets in a 7:3 ratio. The study used signatures of the TCR beta repertoire to tell Graves' ophthalmopathy apart from Graves' hyperthyroidism and to predict which patients would progress to ophthalmopathy.

Hyperthyroidism was considered stable if no progression to ophthalmopathy occurred within 18 months of follow-up. Hyperthyroidism patients were newly diagnosed, with disease duration under 2 months, and aged 18 to 65 years. Anyone with other autoimmune diseases, uncontrolled infections, pregnancy or lactation was excluded from the study. Diagnosis relied on clinical symptoms, serum thyroxine, TRAb, thyroid ultrasound and orbital computed tomography. Ficoll-Paque density gradient centrifugation was used to isolate PBMCs from 8 to 10 ml of fresh peripheral blood. Total RNA was extracted with Trizol reagent and quality-checked on an Agilent 2100 Bioanalyzer. Results and caveats for the whole study, not just this receptor: No statistical method was used to set the sample size in advance, and the investigators knew which group each participant was assigned to. In cross-validation, the 13-signature model distinguished ophthalmopathy from stable hyperthyroidism with approximately 88% sensitivity and around 81% specificity, and in the test set the corresponding values were about 80% and 75%. In validation, the model predicted ophthalmopathy progression with less than 71% sensitivity and approximately 72% specificity; roughly 12 predicted patients were CT-confirmed with GO in a median of approximately 6.5 months. Most expanded thyroid clonotypes with frequency above 0.001 were also detected in blood, suggesting blood repertoires may reflect the thyroid immune response.

The receptor was derived from a woman between 18 and 29 years old with stable Graves' hyperthyroidism. Some clones in this sample may be carry-over from other donors' samples. Donor details come from another sample of the same person, matched by shared clones. The V and J segments used are TRBV12-3 or TRBV12-4 and TRBJ2-5; 7 bases in the middle match TRBD1. The specimen was peripheral blood. CDR3 protein: CASRKQGLYQETQYF. The sequenced DNA is TGTGCCAGCAGAAAACAGGGGCTGTACCAAGAGACCCAGTACTTC.